The 18 T cell receptor beta chains reported below all come from one sample, sequenced in a study of sequential checkpoint blockade in melanoma. The protocol was immunoSEQ multiplex PCR, while the TCRdb copy is restricted to in-frame clones and leaves out a portion. The sample contains tens of thousands of clones, approximately 78% of which appear only once. The treatment is: randomized to nivolumab then ipilimumab (arm A) or the reverse (arm B). Sequencing was performed on CD8+ T cells sorted from blood (inferred from file names), taken from a patient given nivolumab and ipilimumab in sequence. Receptors were obtained from a human donor with melanoma.

In this sample, this clone turned up once. This rearrangement joins TRBV19 to TRBJ1-5; D is possibly TRBD1 (5 bases). V lost 0 bases and J 4 bases, leaving 16 bases between the germline ends. The germline CDR1 and CDR2 sequences are LNHDA and SQIVND (reference sequence). This CDR3 comprises 17 residues. The CDR3 is CASSIDSGDWGNQPQHF. CDR3 in DNA: TGTGCCAGTAGTATAGATTCGGGGGATTGGGGGAATCAGCCCCAGCATTTT. The complete variable domain, with remaining parts taken from reference TRBV19 and TRBJ1-5, reads DGGITQSPKYLFRKEGQNVTLSCEQNLNHDAMYWYRQDPGQGLRLIYYSQIVNDFQKGDIAEGYSVSREKKESFPLTVTSAQKNPTAFYLCASSIDSGDWGNQPQHFGDGTRLSIL.

This chain connects TRBV7-2 to TRBJ2-1; TRBD2 matches 8 bases. Germline CDR1 is SGHTA and CDR2 is FQGNSA. The CDR3 runs 15 residues. V shed 4 bases and J 2 bases; nucleotides not matched to a gene: 4. The CDR3, as DNA: TGTGCCAGCAGCTACGCAGCGGGAGCCTACAATGAGCAGTTCTTC. This codes for CASSYAAGAYNEQFF.

V and J are TRBV7-9 and TRBJ1-2, with D unresolved. Trimming shortened V by 5 bases and J by 7 bases, and 14 bases separated the two germline ends. The length of the CDR3 is 13 residues. Germline CDR1 reads SEHNR; CDR2 reads FQNEAQ (reference sequence). CDR3 loop: CASSPSLGIGYTF. CDR3 bases: TGTGCCAGCAGCCCATCCCTGGGCATTGGCTACACCTTC.

The chain couples TRBV27 to TRBJ2-7; 13 positions match TRBD2. CDR3 length equals 17 residues. V lost 3 bases to trimming and J lost 5 bases; unmatched junction nucleotides: 10. Germline-derived CDR1 and CDR2 are MNHEY and SMNVEV (reference sequence). Here the CDR3 DNA reads TGTGCCAGCAGTTTGAGGGGACTAGCGGGACCGATCAACGAGCAGTACTTC. Translation: CASSLRGLAGPINEQYF.

This chain connects TRBV10-3 to TRBJ1-1; D unclear. Trimming took off 2 bases at V and 4 bases at J, with 11 bases between the two ends. This CDR3 has 14 residues. CDR1 ENHRY and CDR2 SYGVKD come from the germline V gene. CDR3 in amino acids: CAISEPGQSTEAFF. CDR3 in DNA: TGTGCCATCAGTGAGCCAGGCCAGTCCACTGAAGCTTTCTTT.

The chain recombines TRBV29-1 with TRBJ1-2, with a weak D call TRBD1 (5 bases). With 6 bases removed from V and 1 base from J, the gap between germline ends came to 15 bases. Germline CDR1 is SQVTM and CDR2 is ANQGSEA. The CDR3 spans 14 residues. The CDR3 sequence: CSVRNWGDNYGYTF. CDR3 DNA: TGCAGCGTCCGCAATTGGGGGGATAACTATGGCTACACCTTC.

CDR3 protein: CASIAGTRGNEQFF. CDR3 in DNA: TGTGCCAGCATCGCCGGGACTAGGGGCAATGAGCAGTTCTTC. The chain is built from TRBV6-1 and TRBJ2-1, with TRBD2 matching over 8 bases. The CDR3 length is 14 residues. With V trimmed by 7 bases and J by 6 bases, 8 bases remained unmatched. CDR1 and CDR2 from the germline V gene are MNHNS and SASEGT.

The V call is TRBV7-6, the J call TRBJ2-7, with 11 bases lining up with TRBD2. CDR1 and CDR2 (germline): SGHVS, FNYEAQ. This CDR3 has 15 amino acids. J lost 4 bases, V lost 4 bases, and 6 bases had no gene match. The CDR3 reads CASSSPRTSGYEQYF. DNA of the CDR3: TGTGCCAGCAGCTCCCCCCGGACTAGCGGGTACGAGCAGTACTTC. Looking up the rest from reference TRBV7-6 and TRBJ2-7 gives the full variable domain: GAGVSQSPRYKVTKRGQDVALRCDPISGHVSLYWYRQALGQGPEFLTYFNYEAQQDKSGLPNDRFSAERPEGSISTLTIQRTEQRDSAMYRCASSSPRTSGYEQYFGPGTRLTVT.

This clone was observed once. V is TRBV11-2 and J is TRBJ1-1; TRBD1 might be the D (5 bases). The CDR3 length is 13 residues. The V end lost 7 bases, the J end lost 4 bases, and 13 bases lay between the germline ends. Germline CDR1 and CDR2: SGHAT and FQNNGV. The CDR3 bases are TGTGCCAGCACCCTTTGGGGGGGCACTGAAGCTTTCTTT. Its protein is CASTLWGGTEAFF.

This clone was seen only a few times. The chain couples TRBV14 to TRBJ1-3, with TRBD1 identical over 7 bases. Losses at the gene ends were 0 bases for V and 0 bases for J; bases not matched to a gene: 5. This CDR3 spans 17 amino acids. CDR1 and CDR2 (germline): SGHDN, FVKESK. The CDR3 reads CASSQEARTGSGNTIYF. CDR3 in DNA: TGTGCCAGCAGCCAAGAGGCACGGACAGGCTCTGGAAACACCATATATTTT.

The V gene is TRBV4-3, the J gene TRBJ1-1; a possible D gene is TRBD1 (5 bases). The CDR3 has 16 amino acids. The V end was cut by 0 bases, the J end by 1 base, with 12 bases between. Germline V CDR1 and CDR2: LGHNA, YSLEER. This CDR3 is CASSQESEGWNTEAFF. CDR3 coding DNA: TGCGCCAGCAGCCAAGAGTCGGAGGGGTGGAACACTGAAGCTTTCTTT.

V and J are TRBV28 and TRBJ1-2, with a tentative D call TRBD1 (6 bases). Germline assignment: CDR1 MDHEN and CDR2 SYDVKM. V lost 2 bases, J lost 3 bases, and 10 bases lay in between. This CDR3 spans 14 amino acids. In DNA, the CDR3 is TGTGCCAGCAGTTTACAGGGGTGGGACTATGGCTACACCTTC. Translated, it gives CASSLQGWDYGYTF.

The chain uses TRBV19 and TRBJ2-7; tentative D call: TRBD2 (6 bases). The germline CDR1 and CDR2 sequences are LNHDA and SQIVND (reference sequence). The CDR3 is 15 amino acids. V lost 4 bases, J lost 0 bases, and 13 bases lay in between. The CDR3 nucleotides are TGTGCCAGTAGTACGTTGGAGGGCCTCTCCTACGAGCAGTACTTC. It codes for CASSTLEGLSYEQYF.

The genes are TRBV7-9 and TRBJ2-1; 15 nucleotides agree with TRBD2. Germline lookup yields CDR1 SEHNR and CDR2 FQNEAQ (reference sequence). The CDR3 length is 14 residues. With V trimmed by 5 bases and J by 14 bases, 7 bases remained unmatched. The CDR3 is CASSPTRTSGREFF. The CDR3, as DNA: TGTGCCAGCAGCCCCACCCGGACTAGCGGGAGGGAGTTCTTC.

This clone is large (0.1 to 1%) by share. The V and J genes are TRBV7-9 and TRBJ1-1; no definite D call. Germline-derived CDR1 and CDR2 are SEHNR and FQNEAQ (reference sequence). The CDR3 covers 13 residues. V was trimmed by 2 bases and J by 7 bases, leaving 11 bases between them. The chain's CDR3 is CASSLQEGLEAFF. CDR3 nucleotide sequence: TGTGCCAGCAGCTTACAAGAGGGCCTTGAAGCTTTCTTT.

This clone was counted a single time. J is TRBJ1-4 and V is TRBV28, with a possible D match to TRBD1 (5 bases). Germline V gene lookup returns CDR1 MDHEN and CDR2 SYDVKM. Trimming left V 5 bases short and J 8 bases short, with 15 bases between. The CDR3 runs 14 residues. In DNA, the CDR3 is TGTGCCAGCAGTCCCCAGGGTTTAGGCGAAAAACTGTTTTTT. It specifies CASSPQGLGEKLFF.

The chain uses TRBV9 and TRBJ2-7, with 10 bases aligning to TRBD2. Germline CDR1 SGDLS, CDR2 YYNGEE. The ends lost 8 bases at V and 0 bases at J; junction bases unmatched: 2. The CDR3 totals 13 residues. Here the CDR3 reads CARGTSDSYEQYF. In DNA form, the CDR3 reads TGTGCCAGGGGGACTAGCGACTCCTACGAGCAGTACTTC.

The J gene is TRBJ2-7, the V gene TRBV19; D may be TRBD2 (5 bases). CDR1 and CDR2 from the germline V gene are LNHDA and SQIVND (reference sequence). The CDR3 has 13 residues. Between the trimmed V and J ends, which lost 8 bases and 3 bases, there was a span of 14 bases. CDR3 amino acids: CASSLTGVYEQYF. CDR3 sequence (DNA): TGTGCCAGTTCCTTAACCGGGGTCTACGAGCAGTACTTC.